The rows below give T cell receptor beta chains drawn from one sample of a study of T cell responses to AZD1222 COVID-19 vaccine. Libraries were prepared by immunoSEQ multiplex PCR; TCRdb keeps only in-frame clonotypes and omits some of them. The sample includes approximately 150,000 clones, roughly nine tenths seen only once; the top ten take more than 0.9%. The sample was peripheral blood, taken 28 days after the second AZD1222 dose. These receptors came from an adult who received the AZD1222 COVID-19 vaccine. CDR3s include the opening cysteine and the closing phenylalanine or tryptophan. D genes are given only for firm matches. Clone size is shown for a subset of rows, as once, few, many or a class of expanded clone.

clone_size	d_call	j_call	v_call	cdr3_aa	cdr3_nt
NA	TRBD1	TRBJ1-5	TRBV2	CASSGTGGADNQPQHF	TGTGCCAGCAGCGGGACAGGGGGCGCGGATAATCAGCCCCAGCATTTT
NA	TRBD2	TRBJ2-1	TRBV9	CASSPPGLANEQFF	TGTGCCAGCAGCCCGCCGGGACTAGCCAATGAGCAGTTCTTC
NA	TRBD1	TRBJ2-7	TRBV29-1	CSVTPGQGSYEQYF	TGCAGCGTCACACCGGGACAGGGGTCCTACGAGCAGTACTTC
NA	NA	TRBJ1-1	TRBV7-9	CASSPRVHTEAFF	TGTGCCAGCAGCCCCAGGGTTCACACTGAAGCTTTCTTT
once	NA	TRBJ2-7	TRBV4-1	CASSQARGEVYEQYF	TGCGCCAGCAGCCAAGCACGGGGAGAGGTCTACGAGCAGTACTTC
NA	NA	TRBJ2-7	TRBV7-2	CASSPQQGYTYEQYF	TGTGCCAGCAGCCCTCAACAGGGTTACACTTACGAGCAGTACTTC
NA	NA	TRBJ2-1	TRBV7-9	CASATSSASSYNEQFF	TGTGCCAGCGCAACCTCGAGCGCCAGCTCCTACAATGAGCAGTTCTTC
NA	NA	TRBJ1-5	TRBV19	CASSRDEGNQPQHF	TGTGCCAGTAGCCGAGACGAGGGCAATCAGCCCCAGCATTTT
NA	NA	TRBJ1-2	TRBV4-2	CASSQVGRDIYGYTF	TGTGCCAGCAGCCAAGTTGGGAGGGATATCTATGGCTACACCTTC
NA	NA	TRBJ1-3	TRBV9	CATSAAAGNTIYF	TGTGCCACCTCGGCGGCGGCCGGAAACACCATATATTTT
NA	TRBD1	TRBJ1-1	TRBV19	CASSHLPDRGDTEAFF	TGTGCCAGTAGCCATTTACCGGACAGGGGTGACACTGAAGCTTTCTTT
NA	NA	TRBJ1-1	TRBV5-1	CASSLYRDLGTEAFF	TGCGCCAGCAGCCTTTACCGGGACCTGGGCACTGAAGCTTTCTTT
NA	NA	TRBJ2-3	TRBV6-6	CASRGPGTDTQYF	TGTGCCAGCAGGGGGCCAGGCACAGATACGCAGTATTTT
NA	TRBD2	TRBJ2-1	TRBV7-3	CASSLRGTSGRQEQFF	TGTGCCAGCAGCCTAAGGGGGACTAGCGGGAGACAGGAGCAGTTCTTC
once	TRBD2	TRBJ2-5	TRBV6-2/TRBV6-3	CASSYGGGKETQYF	TGTGCCAGCAGTTACGGGGGGGGGAAAGAGACCCAGTACTTC
NA	NA	TRBJ2-7	TRBV6-2/TRBV6-3	CASSYSQGQYF	TGTGCCAGCAGTTACTCTCAGGGACAGTACTTC
once	NA	TRBJ1-4	TRBV4-2	CASSKSGGAPEKLFF	TGTGCCAGCAGCAAAAGCGGGGGGGCACCGGAAAAACTGTTTTTT
NA	NA	TRBJ1-2	TRBV2	CASSENLATGIYGYTF	TGTGCCAGCAGTGAAAATCTAGCCACCGGGATCTATGGCTACACCTTC
NA	TRBD2	TRBJ2-3	TRBV23-1	CASSQNSGGPKSTDTQYF	TGCGCCAGCAGTCAAAATAGCGGGGGGCCCAAGAGCACAGATACGCAGTATTTT
NA	TRBD2	TRBJ2-1	TRBV5-1	CASQRERGYNEQFF	TGCGCCAGCCAGCGGGAGCGTGGTTACAATGAGCAGTTCTTC
NA	NA	TRBJ2-5	TRBV16	CASSQETVQETQYF	TGTGCCAGCAGCCAAGAGACAGTTCAAGAGACCCAGTACTTC
NA	NA	TRBJ1-2	TRBV5-1	CASSLGANYGYTF	TGCGCCAGCAGCTTGGGAGCTAACTATGGCTACACCTTC
NA	NA	TRBJ1-1	TRBV7-8	CASSLLIGDSNRGAEAFF	TGTGCCAGCAGCTTATTAATAGGCGATTCCAATAGGGGGGCCGAAGCTTTCTTT
NA	NA	TRBJ2-7	TRBV28	CASSLASQGPTYEQYF	TGTGCCAGCAGTTTGGCGTCGCAGGGCCCGACCTACGAGCAGTACTTC
NA	NA	TRBJ1-2	TRBV10-3	CAISDRESYGYTF	TGTGCCATCAGTGACAGGGAGAGCTATGGCTACACCTTC
NA	TRBD2	TRBJ2-3	TRBV19	CASSIGGLAGGDTQYF	TGTGCCAGTAGTATAGGAGGACTAGCGGGAGGAGATACGCAGTATTTT
NA	NA	TRBJ1-5	TRBV10-3	CAISEGDADQPQHF	TGTGCCATCAGTGAGGGGGACGCAGATCAGCCCCAGCATTTT
NA	NA	TRBJ1-2	TRBV5-4	CASSLLDGYTF	TGTGCCAGCAGCTTGTTAGACGGCTACACCTTC